This T cell receptor (beta chain) emerged from a study of beta chain features in type 1 diabetes. Across the whole study: Researchers looked at 85 million to 110 million sorted cells across all samples. Broader study findings: For patients and controls alike, PCR might favor shorter templates to the same degree. Type 1 diabetes patients had moderately but significantly shorter TCRB CDR3s in all four CD4+ subsets.

Of note for this clone: Its cognate antigen is unknown.

The CDR3 has 14 amino acids. The V gene's germline CDR1 is MNHNY and CDR2 SVGAGI (reference sequence). V was shortened by 10 bases and J by 7 bases, with 20 bases between the two germline ends. Isolated RNA was reverse transcribed in full, so expressed TCRB transcripts were sequenced. Libraries were prepared by immunoSEQ multiplex PCR; TCRdb keeps only in-frame clonotypes and omits some of them. The data contain 600,000 or so clones, 9.5% to 15% of them seen just once; the ten biggest clones take up more than 0.095%. Naive, central memory, regulatory and stem cell-like memory cells within the CD4+ compartment were sorted using CD45RO/CCR7/CD25/CD127/CD95/CD27.

The specimen was naive CD4+ T cells from blood. This receptor was taken from a man aged 25 to 40 with type 1 diabetes. The chain recombines TRBV6-6 with TRBJ2-1, with D possibly being TRBD1 or TRBD2 (5 bases each). Here the CDR3 DNA reads TGTGCCACCCAGAACGGGGCCATGAAGAATGAGCAGTTCTTC. Amino acid sequence: CATQNGAMKNEQFF.